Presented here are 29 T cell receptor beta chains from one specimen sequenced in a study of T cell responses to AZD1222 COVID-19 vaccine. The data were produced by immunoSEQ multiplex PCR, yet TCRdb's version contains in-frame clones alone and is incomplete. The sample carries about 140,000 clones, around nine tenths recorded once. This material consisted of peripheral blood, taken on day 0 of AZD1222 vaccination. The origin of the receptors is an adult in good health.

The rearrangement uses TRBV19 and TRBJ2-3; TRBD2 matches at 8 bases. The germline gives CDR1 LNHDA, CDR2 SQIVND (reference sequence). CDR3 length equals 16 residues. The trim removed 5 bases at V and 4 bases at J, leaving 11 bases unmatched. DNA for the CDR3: TGTGCCAGTAGTCAGACGAGCGGGAGTAGGGCAGATACGCAGTATTTT. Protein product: CASSQTSGSRADTQYF.

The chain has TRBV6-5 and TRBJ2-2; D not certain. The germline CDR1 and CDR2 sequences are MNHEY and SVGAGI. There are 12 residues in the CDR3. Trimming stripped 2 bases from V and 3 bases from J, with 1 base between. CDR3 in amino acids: CASSYDTGELFF. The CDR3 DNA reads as TGTGCCAGCAGTTACGACACCGGGGAGCTGTTTTTT.

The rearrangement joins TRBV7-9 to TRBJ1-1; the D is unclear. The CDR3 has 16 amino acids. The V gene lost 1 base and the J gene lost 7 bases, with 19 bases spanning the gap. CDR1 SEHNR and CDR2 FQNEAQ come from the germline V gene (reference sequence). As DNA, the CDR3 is TGTGCCAGCAGCTTAGAATACGGTTGGCGGGAATATGAAGCTTTCTTT. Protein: CASSLEYGWREYEAFF.

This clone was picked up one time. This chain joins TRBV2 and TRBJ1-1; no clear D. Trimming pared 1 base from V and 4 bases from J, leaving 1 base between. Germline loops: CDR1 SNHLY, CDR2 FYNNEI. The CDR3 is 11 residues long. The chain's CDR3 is CASSEVTEAFF. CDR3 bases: TGTGCCAGCAGTGAAGTCACTGAAGCTTTCTTT.

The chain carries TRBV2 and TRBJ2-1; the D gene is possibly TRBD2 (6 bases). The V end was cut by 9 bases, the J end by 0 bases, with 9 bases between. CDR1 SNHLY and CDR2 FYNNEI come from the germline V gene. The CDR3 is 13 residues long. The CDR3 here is CASRESSYNEQFF. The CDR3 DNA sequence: TGTGCCAGTCGGGAGTCCTCCTACAATGAGCAGTTCTTC.

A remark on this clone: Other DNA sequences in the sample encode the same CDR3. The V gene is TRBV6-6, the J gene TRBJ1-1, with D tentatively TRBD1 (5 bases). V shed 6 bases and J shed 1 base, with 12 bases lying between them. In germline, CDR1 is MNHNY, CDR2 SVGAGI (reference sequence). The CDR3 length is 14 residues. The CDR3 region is CASSPRGGNTEAFF. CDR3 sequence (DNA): TGTGCCAGCAGCCCTCGGGGGGGGAACACTGAAGCTTTCTTT.

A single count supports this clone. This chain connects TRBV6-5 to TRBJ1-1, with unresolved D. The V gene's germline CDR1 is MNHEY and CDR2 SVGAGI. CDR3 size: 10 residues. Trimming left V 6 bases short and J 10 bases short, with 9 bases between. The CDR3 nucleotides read TGTGCCAGCAGGGAGCGAGCAGCTTTCTTT. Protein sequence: CASRERAAFF.

This CDR3 is CASGQSLNTEAFF. CDR3 bases: TGTGCCAGCGGGCAGAGTTTGAACACTGAAGCTTTCTTT. The chain has TRBV6-6 and TRBJ1-1; the D is unclear. Germline-derived CDR1 and CDR2 are MNHNY and SVGAGI (reference sequence). Trimming took 8 bases from V and 0 from J, leaving 10 bases between them. The length of the CDR3 is 13 residues.

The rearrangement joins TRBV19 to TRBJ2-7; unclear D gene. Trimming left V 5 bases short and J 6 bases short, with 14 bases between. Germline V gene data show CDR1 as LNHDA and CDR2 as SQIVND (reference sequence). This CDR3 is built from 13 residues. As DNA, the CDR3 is TGTGCCAGTAGTCTGGGCCTAGTCACCGAGCAGTACTTC. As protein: CASSLGLVTEQYF.

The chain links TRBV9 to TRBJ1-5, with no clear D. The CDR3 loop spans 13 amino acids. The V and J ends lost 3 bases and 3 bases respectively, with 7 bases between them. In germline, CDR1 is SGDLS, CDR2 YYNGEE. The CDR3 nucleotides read TGTGCCAGCAGCGCAGGACCCAATCAGCCCCAGCATTTT. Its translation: CASSAGPNQPQHF. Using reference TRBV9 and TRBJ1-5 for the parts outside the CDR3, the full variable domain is DSGVTQTPKHLITATGQRVTLRCSPRSGDLSVYWYQQSLDQGLQFLIQYYNGEERAKGNILERFSAQQFPDLHSELNLSSLELGDSALYFCASSAGPNQPQHFGDGTRLSIL.

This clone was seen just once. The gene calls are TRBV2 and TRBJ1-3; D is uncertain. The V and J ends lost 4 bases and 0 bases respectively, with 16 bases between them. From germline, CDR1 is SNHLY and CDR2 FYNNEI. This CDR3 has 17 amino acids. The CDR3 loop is CASSAINPGSSGNTIYF. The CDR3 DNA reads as TGTGCCAGCAGTGCTATTAATCCGGGGAGCTCTGGAAACACCATATATTTT.

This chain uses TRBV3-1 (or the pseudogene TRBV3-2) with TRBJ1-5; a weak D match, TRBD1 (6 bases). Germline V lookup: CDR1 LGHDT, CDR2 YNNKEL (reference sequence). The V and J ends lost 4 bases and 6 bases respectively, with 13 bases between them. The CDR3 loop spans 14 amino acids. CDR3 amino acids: CASSPSKGGQPQHF. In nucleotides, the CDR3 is TGTGCCAGCAGCCCTTCGAAGGGGGGTCAGCCCCAGCATTTT.

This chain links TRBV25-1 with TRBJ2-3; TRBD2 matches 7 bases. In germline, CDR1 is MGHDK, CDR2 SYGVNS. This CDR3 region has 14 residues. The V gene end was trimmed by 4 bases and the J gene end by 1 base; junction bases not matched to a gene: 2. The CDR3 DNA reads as TGTGCCAGCAGTGGAGCGGGGCGCACAGATACGCAGTATTTT. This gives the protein CASSGAGRTDTQYF.

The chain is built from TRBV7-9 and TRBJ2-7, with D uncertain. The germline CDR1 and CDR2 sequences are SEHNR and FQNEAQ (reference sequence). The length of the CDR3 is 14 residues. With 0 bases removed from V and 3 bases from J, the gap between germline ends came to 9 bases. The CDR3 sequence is CASSLAGIYYEQYF. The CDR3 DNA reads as TGTGCCAGCAGCTTAGCAGGTATCTACTACGAGCAGTACTTC.

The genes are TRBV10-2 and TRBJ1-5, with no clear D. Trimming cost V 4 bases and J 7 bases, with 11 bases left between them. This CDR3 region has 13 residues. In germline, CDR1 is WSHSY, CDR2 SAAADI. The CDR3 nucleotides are TGCGCCAGCAGTGTGTACCCGGGGCAGCCCCAGCATTTT. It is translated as CASSVYPGQPQHF.

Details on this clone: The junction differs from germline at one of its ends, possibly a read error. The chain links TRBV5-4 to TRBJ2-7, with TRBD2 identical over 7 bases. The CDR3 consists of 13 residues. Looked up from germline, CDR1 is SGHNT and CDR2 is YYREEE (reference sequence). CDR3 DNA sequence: TGTGCCAGCAGCGACGCCATGGCGGGAGTTAATCTTTTC. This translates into CASSDAMAGVNLF. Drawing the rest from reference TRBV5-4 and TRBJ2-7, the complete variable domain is ETGVTQSPTHLIKTRGQQVTLRCSSQSGHNTVSWYQQALGQGPQFIFQYYREEENGRGNFPPRFSGLQFPNYSSELNVNALELDDSALYLCASSDAMAGVNLFGPGTRLTVT.

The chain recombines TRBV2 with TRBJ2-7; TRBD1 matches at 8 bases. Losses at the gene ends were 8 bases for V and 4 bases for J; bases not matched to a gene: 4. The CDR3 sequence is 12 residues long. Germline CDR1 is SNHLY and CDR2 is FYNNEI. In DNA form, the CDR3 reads TGTGCCAGCGGACAGGGAACTTACGAGCAGTACTTC. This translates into CASGQGTYEQYF.

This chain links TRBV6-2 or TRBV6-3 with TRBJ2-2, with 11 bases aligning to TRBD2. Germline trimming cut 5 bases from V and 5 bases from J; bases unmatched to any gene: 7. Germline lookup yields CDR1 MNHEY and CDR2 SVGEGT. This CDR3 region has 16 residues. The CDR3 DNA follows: TGTGCCAGCAGTCCCACTAGCGGGAGAGGAACCGGGGAGCTGTTTTTT. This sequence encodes CASSPTSGRGTGELFF.

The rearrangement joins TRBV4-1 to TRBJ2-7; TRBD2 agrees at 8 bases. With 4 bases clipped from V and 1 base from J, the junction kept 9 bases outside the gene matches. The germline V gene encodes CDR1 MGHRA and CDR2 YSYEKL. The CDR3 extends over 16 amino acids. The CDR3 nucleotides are TGCGCCAGCAGCCCGGGCGAACTAGCGGTATCCTACGAGCAGTACTTC. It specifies CASSPGELAVSYEQYF.

CDR3 sequence reads: CATSRLAGTEGNEQFF. The CDR3 coding sequence is TGTGCCACCAGCAGGCTCGCCGGGACAGAAGGCAATGAGCAGTTCTTC. V gene TRBV15 combines with J gene TRBJ2-1, with 7 bases that match TRBD1. V shed 3 bases, J shed 6 bases, and the junction held 11 bases outside the gene matches. Germline values: CDR1 LNHNV, CDR2 YYDKDF (reference sequence). The CDR3 extends over 16 amino acids.

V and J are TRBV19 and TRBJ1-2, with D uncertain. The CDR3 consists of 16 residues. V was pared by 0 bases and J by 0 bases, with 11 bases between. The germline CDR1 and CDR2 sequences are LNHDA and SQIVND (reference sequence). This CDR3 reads CASSIDPGGANYGYTF. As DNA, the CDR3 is TGTGCCAGTAGTATAGATCCGGGAGGTGCTAACTATGGCTACACCTTC. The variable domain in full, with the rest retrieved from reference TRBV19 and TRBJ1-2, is DGGITQSPKYLFRKEGQNVTLSCEQNLNHDAMYWYRQDPGQGLRLIYYSQIVNDFQKGDIAEGYSVSREKKESFPLTVTSAQKNPTAFYLCASSIDPGGANYGYTFGSGTRLTVV.

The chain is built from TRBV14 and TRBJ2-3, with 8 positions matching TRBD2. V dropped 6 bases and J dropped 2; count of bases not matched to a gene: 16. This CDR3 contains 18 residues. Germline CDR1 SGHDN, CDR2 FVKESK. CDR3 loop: CASSNLAGPAEDTDTQYF. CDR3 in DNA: TGTGCCAGCAGTAACCTAGCGGGTCCGGCGGAGGACACAGATACGCAGTATTTT.

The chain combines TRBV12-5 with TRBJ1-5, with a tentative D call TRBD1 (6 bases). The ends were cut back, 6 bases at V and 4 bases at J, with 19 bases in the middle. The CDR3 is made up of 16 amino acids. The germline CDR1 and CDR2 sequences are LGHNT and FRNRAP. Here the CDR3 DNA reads TGTGCTAGTGGGCAGGAGGGCTGGGGGCCAAATCAGCCCCAGCATTTT. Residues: CASGQEGWGPNQPQHF.

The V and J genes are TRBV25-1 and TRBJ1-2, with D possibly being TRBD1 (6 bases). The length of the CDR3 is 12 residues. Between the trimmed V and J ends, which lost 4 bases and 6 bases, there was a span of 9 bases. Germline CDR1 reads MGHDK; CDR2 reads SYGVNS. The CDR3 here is CASSVSGDGYTF. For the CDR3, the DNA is TGTGCCAGCAGTGTATCAGGGGATGGCTACACCTTC.

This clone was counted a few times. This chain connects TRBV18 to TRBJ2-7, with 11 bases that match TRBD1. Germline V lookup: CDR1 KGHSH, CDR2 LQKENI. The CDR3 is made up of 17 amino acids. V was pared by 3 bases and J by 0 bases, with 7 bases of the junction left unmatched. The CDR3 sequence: CASSPTGTGGYSYEQYF. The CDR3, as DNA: TGTGCCAGCTCACCCACCGGGACAGGGGGTTACTCCTACGAGCAGTACTTC.

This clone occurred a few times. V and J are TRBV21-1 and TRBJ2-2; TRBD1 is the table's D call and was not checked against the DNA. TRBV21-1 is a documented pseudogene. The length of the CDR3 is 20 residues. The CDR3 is CASSKAGYRVNDRNTGELFF. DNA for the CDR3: TGTGCCAGCAGCAAAGCTGGTTACAGGGTAAATGACCGGAACACCGGGGAGCTGTTTTTT.

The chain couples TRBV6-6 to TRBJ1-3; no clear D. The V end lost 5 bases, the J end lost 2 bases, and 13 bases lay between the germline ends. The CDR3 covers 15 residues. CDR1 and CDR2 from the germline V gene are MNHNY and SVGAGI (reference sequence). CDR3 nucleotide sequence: TGTGCCAGCAGTCATTCGATAGCCCCTGGAAACACCATATATTTT. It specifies CASSHSIAPGNTIYF.

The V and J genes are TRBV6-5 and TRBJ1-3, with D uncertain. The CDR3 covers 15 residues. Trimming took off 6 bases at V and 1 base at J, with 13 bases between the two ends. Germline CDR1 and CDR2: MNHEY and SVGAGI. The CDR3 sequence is CASSQNSLSGNTIYF. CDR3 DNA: TGTGCCAGCAGCCAGAACAGTTTATCTGGAAACACCATATATTTT.

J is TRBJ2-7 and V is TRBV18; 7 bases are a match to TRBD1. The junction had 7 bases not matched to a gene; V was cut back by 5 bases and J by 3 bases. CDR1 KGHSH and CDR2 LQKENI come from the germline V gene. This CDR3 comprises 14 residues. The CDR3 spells CASSGGTVGYEQYF. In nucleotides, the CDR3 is TGTGCCAGCTCAGGTGGGACAGTTGGCTACGAGCAGTACTTC.